The 5 T cell receptor beta chains in this list originate from one sample, sequenced in a study of beta chain features in type 1 diabetes. Isolated RNA was reverse transcribed in full, so expressed TCRB transcripts were sequenced. Using immunoSEQ multiplex PCR, the repertoire was profiled, and TCRdb retains in-frame clones only, with some absent. In the table there are a few hundred thousand clones, 9.6% of which are singletons. Findings and caveats of the study: Significant though moderate, a shortening of TCRB CDR3s appeared in all four CD4+ subsets of Type 1 diabetes patients.

These receptors' antigens are unknown. The specimen sequenced was central memory CD4+ T cells from blood. The source of these receptors is a man aged 30 to 39 with type 1 diabetes.

This chain links TRBV29-1 with TRBJ2-3, with 9 bases fitting TRBD1. The V and J ends lost 6 bases and 1 base, in that order; junction bases with no gene match: 5. From germline, CDR1 is SQVTM and CDR2 ANQGSEA. This CDR3 is built from 14 residues. CDR3 DNA: TGCAGCGTGTCGGGACAGGGTGGCACAGATACGCAGTATTTT. Its protein product is CSVSGQGGTDTQYF.

The chain employs TRBV18 and TRBJ2-5, with D perhaps TRBD2 (6 bases). The J call may be faulty, since TRBJ2-7 better matches the DNA end. The CDR3 covers 14 residues. In germline, CDR1 is KGHSH, CDR2 LQKENI. CDR3 DNA: TGTGCCAGCTCGTTAGCGGACCCTCCCTACGAGCAGTACTTC. The encoded protein is CASSLADPPYEQYF.

The rearrangement joins TRBV7-6 to TRBJ1-1, with D perhaps TRBD1 (5 bases). Between the trimmed V and J ends, which lost 6 bases and 4 bases, there was a span of 12 bases. The CDR3 loop spans 13 amino acids. CDR1 SGHVS and CDR2 FNYEAQ come from the germline V gene. The DNA of the CDR3 is TGTGCCAGCAGTTCAGGGCTGAGCACTGAAGCTTTCTTT. It is translated as CASSSGLSTEAFF.

This clone appeared many times. The chain joins TRBV5-6 to TRBJ2-3, with a weak D call TRBD2 (5 bases). Germline assignment: CDR1 SGHDT and CDR2 YYEEEE. The ends were cut back, 1 base at V and 4 bases at J, with 13 bases in the middle. The CDR3 loop spans 15 amino acids. The CDR3 DNA reads as TGTGCCAGCAGCTTGTTGACTAACGGGGCAGATACGCAGTATTTT. Amino acids: CASSLLTNGADTQYF.

J is TRBJ2-7 and V is TRBV5-4; the D is unclear. This CDR3 spans 16 amino acids. Germline-derived CDR1 and CDR2 are SGHNT and YYREEE (reference sequence). V lost 3 bases to trimming and J lost 2 bases, with 18 bases between them. The CDR3 loop is CASSSRRSRVTYEQYF. CDR3 DNA sequence: TGTGCCAGCAGCTCCCGCCGTTCAAGGGTTACCTACGAGCAGTACTTC.